These 29 T cell receptor beta chains were all obtained from the same sample, sequenced in a study of early stage breast cancer tumors. Data came from immunoSEQ multiplex PCR; TCRdb stores just in-frame clones and leaves some out. The sample records approximately 70,000 clones, about 85% being singletons. The sample consisted of blood. The receptors come from a person between 35 and 49 years old with breast cancer.

This clone was seen a handful of times. Sequence at one end of the junction differs from germline and may be a read error. The rearrangement uses TRBV10-3 and TRBJ1-2; no firm D call. Per the germline V gene, CDR1 is ENHRY and CDR2 is SYGVKD. The CDR3 is made up of 9 amino acids. CDR3 residues: CAISEVRSF. The CDR3 DNA reads as TGTGCCATCAGTGAGGTGCGGAGCTTC.

A few counts support this clone. CDR3 in DNA: TGTGCTAGTGGCCTGATTGGGTACGAGCAGTACTTC. Translation: CASGLIGYEQYF. The chain has TRBV12-5 and TRBJ2-7; D remains unclear. The CDR3 totals 12 residues. With 6 bases removed from V and 4 bases from J, the gap between germline ends came to 10 bases. Germline CDR1 is LGHNT and CDR2 is FRNRAP. Looking up the rest from reference TRBV12-5 and TRBJ2-7 gives the full variable domain: DARVTQTPRHKVTEMGQEVTMRCQPILGHNTVFWYRQTMMQGLELLAYFRNRAPLDDSGMPKDRFSAEMPDATLATLKIQPSEPRDSAVYFCASGLIGYEQYFGPGTRLTVT.

This clone appeared once. The chain recombines TRBV27 with TRBJ2-3; 7 bases match TRBD1. The germline CDR1 and CDR2 sequences are MNHEY and SMNVEV (reference sequence). The trim removed 5 bases at V and 0 bases at J, leaving 11 bases unmatched. The CDR3 has 17 residues. The CDR3 is CASSPPDRRPSTDTQYF. DNA of the CDR3: TGTGCCAGCAGTCCCCCGGACAGGCGTCCTAGCACAGATACGCAGTATTTT.

The V gene is TRBV7-9, the J gene TRBJ2-1; perhaps TRBD1 as D (6 bases). This CDR3 has 14 amino acids. The V gene's germline CDR1 is SEHNR and CDR2 FQNEAQ (reference sequence). V was trimmed by 0 bases and J by 7 bases, leaving 10 bases between them. The CDR3 DNA reads TGTGCCAGCAGCTTAGCAGCAGGGGCAAATGAGCAGTTCTTC. Encoded protein: CASSLAAGANEQFF.

CDR3 loop: CASSFGGSPENEQFF. The CDR3 nucleotides read TGTGCCAGCAGCTTCGGCGGGAGCCCCGAAAATGAGCAGTTCTTC. V usage is TRBV7-9 and J usage is TRBJ2-1, with 7 positions matching TRBD2. Germline CDR1 and CDR2: SEHNR and FQNEAQ (reference sequence). This CDR3 region has 15 residues. Losses at the gene ends were 3 bases for V and 7 bases for J; bases not matched to a gene: 9.

The rearrangement links TRBV4-1 to TRBJ2-7; possibly TRBD2 for D (5 bases). CDR3 length equals 14 residues. The V gene's germline CDR1 is MGHRA and CDR2 YSYEKL. The V and J ends lost 4 bases and 7 bases respectively, with 17 bases between them. The CDR3 bases are TGCGCCAGCAGCCCCGAGGGCCCCTCCTGGGAGCAGTACTTC. Translating gives CASSPEGPSWEQYF.

The rearrangement joins TRBV6-6 to TRBJ2-7; 7 positions match TRBD1. There are 15 residues in the CDR3. V shed 0 bases and J 3 bases; nucleotides not matched to a gene: 5. The germline CDR1 and CDR2 sequences are MNHNY and SVGAGI (reference sequence). CDR3 bases: TGTGCCAGCAGTTACTCTAGGGGGCCGGACTACGAGCAGTACTTC. It encodes CASSYSRGPDYEQYF.

The chain combines TRBV19 with TRBJ2-2; 7 bases are shared with TRBD2. V dropped 1 base and J dropped 5; count of bases not matched to a gene: 7. The CDR3 has 16 amino acids. Germline V CDR1 and CDR2: LNHDA, SQIVND (reference sequence). The CDR3 protein is CASSIVQAGRTGELFF. The CDR3 bases are TGTGCCAGTAGTATAGTTCAAGCGGGAAGAACCGGGGAGCTGTTTTTT.

This chain joins TRBV6-6 and TRBJ2-1, with a weak D call TRBD2 (6 bases). CDR1 and CDR2 (germline): MNHNY, SVGAGI (reference sequence). This CDR3 has 15 amino acids. V lost 7 bases and J lost 5, with 18 bases in between. The CDR3 DNA reads TGTGCCAGCACCCGCGAGGGAGGTGTCAACAATGAGCAGTTCTTC. This codes for CASTREGGVNNEQFF.

There are a few counts of this clone. The chain is built from TRBV2 and TRBJ2-7; the D gene is possibly TRBD2 (5 bases). The germline V gene has CDR1 SNHLY and CDR2 FYNNEI. CDR3 size: 13 residues. The V end was cut by 7 bases, the J end by 0 bases, with 10 bases between. For the CDR3, the DNA is TGTGCCAGCAACGGGAACTTCTCCTACGAGCAGTACTTC. Residues: CASNGNFSYEQYF.

V and J are TRBV11-2 and TRBJ2-6, with D unclear. Germline V gene data show CDR1 as SGHAT and CDR2 as FQNNGV. The CDR3 is 12 amino acids. The V and J ends lost 3 bases and 4 bases respectively, with 1 base between them. CDR3 nucleotide sequence: TGTGCCAGCAGCTTCGGGGCCAACGTCCTGACTTTC. This translates into CASSFGANVLTF.

This clone was recorded once. The V and J genes are TRBV19 and TRBJ1-1; 11 nucleotides align to TRBD1. Trimming cost V 5 bases and J 1 base; bases outside gene matches: 12. Germline V CDR1 and CDR2: LNHDA, SQIVND (reference sequence). The CDR3 has 18 amino acids. The CDR3 nucleotides read TGTGCCAGTAGTGGTGGGACAGGGGGACTCAAATCGAACACTGAAGCTTTCTTT. This gives the protein CASSGGTGGLKSNTEAFF.

This chain links TRBV10-3 with TRBJ1-5, with no clear D. Deletions cut 0 bases from V and 6 bases from J, with 6 bases between. Germline V gives CDR1 ENHRY, CDR2 SYGVKD. This CDR3 has 13 amino acids. The CDR3 is CAISESRGQPQHF. The CDR3 coding sequence is TGTGCCATCAGTGAGTCCCGGGGTCAGCCCCAGCATTTT.

This chain links TRBV10-3 with TRBJ1-1; maybe TRBD1 (5 bases). Germline assignment: CDR1 ENHRY and CDR2 SYGVKD. The V end was cut by 6 bases, the J end by 1 base, with 9 bases between. There are 13 residues in the CDR3. The CDR3, as DNA: TGTGCCATCAGCAGGGAGGAGAACACTGAAGCTTTCTTT. As protein: CAISREENTEAFF.

Written as DNA, the CDR3 is TGTGCCAGCAGCCCGGGACGTTCCTTCGGCTACACCTTC. It codes for CASSPGRSFGYTF. The V and J genes are TRBV28 and TRBJ1-2; the D gene is possibly TRBD1 (5 bases). The germline CDR1 and CDR2 sequences are MDHEN and SYDVKM. V lost 6 bases to trimming and J lost 8 bases, with 16 bases between them. CDR3 length: 13 amino acids.

In its sample, this clone was seen once. This chain links TRBV7-2 with TRBJ2-7, with a possible D match to TRBD2 (5 bases). This CDR3 comprises 12 residues. Germline CDR1 reads SGHTA; CDR2 reads FQGNSA. The V and J ends lost 5 bases and 4 bases respectively, with 9 bases between them. The DNA of the CDR3 is TGTGCCAGCAGCGCCTCGGGGTACGAGCAGTACTTC. Its protein product is CASSASGYEQYF.

The gene calls are TRBV5-4 and TRBJ2-3; TRBD1 aligns across 7 bases. The CDR3 sequence is 13 residues long. The J segment lost 3 bases and the V segment lost 3 bases, leaving 1 base of the junction unmatched. The germline gives CDR1 SGHNT, CDR2 YYREEE (reference sequence). For the CDR3, the DNA is TGTGCCAGCAGCTCGGGACAGACAGATACGCAGTATTTT. As protein: CASSSGQTDTQYF.

This clone was found a few times. The chain uses TRBV15 and TRBJ1-3, with a possible D match to TRBD1 (5 bases). Between the trimmed V and J ends, which lost 4 bases and 0 bases, there was a span of 7 bases. Germline V gene lookup returns CDR1 LNHNV and CDR2 YYDKDF (reference sequence). This CDR3 contains 14 residues. The CDR3 sequence: CATSIQDSGNTIYF. The CDR3 nucleotides read TGTGCCACCAGCATACAGGACTCTGGAAACACCATATATTTT.

The chain uses TRBV5-5 and TRBJ1-5; TRBD1 matches 8 bases. The CDR3 has 15 amino acids. The V segment lost 1 base and the J segment 5 bases; nucleotides outside the gene matches: 5. The germline CDR1 and CDR2 sequences are SGHKS and YYEKEE (reference sequence). The CDR3 is CASSLQGANYQPQHF. CDR3 DNA: TGTGCCAGCAGCTTGCAGGGGGCGAATTATCAGCCCCAGCATTTT.

This clone appeared a single time. V usage is TRBV6-4 and J usage is TRBJ2-7; the D call may be TRBD1 or TRBD2 (5 bases each). V lost 6 bases and J 1 base, leaving 13 bases between the germline ends. Germline CDR1 reads MRHNA; CDR2 reads SNTAGT. The CDR3 consists of 14 residues. CDR3 DNA: TGTGCCAGCAGAGGCAGGGAGACTTCCTACGAGCAGTACTTC. It translates to CASRGRETSYEQYF.

This clone was found once. The rearrangement links TRBV6-4 to TRBJ2-1; a weak D match, TRBD2 (6 bases). Per the germline V gene, CDR1 is MRHNA and CDR2 is SNTAGT. CDR3 length: 14 amino acids. V was shortened by 7 bases and J by 0 bases, with 10 bases between the two germline ends. The CDR3 is CASKAGSSYNEQFF. The CDR3 nucleotides are TGTGCCAGCAAGGCCGGGAGCTCCTACAATGAGCAGTTCTTC.

This clone was counted between two and nine times. The CDR3: CASTQAKGGPQHF. The CDR3 DNA is TGTGCCAGTACCCAAGCGAAGGGCGGGCCCCAGCATTTT. This rearrangement joins TRBV19 to TRBJ1-5; D is undetermined. V dropped 7 bases and J dropped 9 bases, with 16 bases sitting between them. This CDR3 has 13 residues. Germline V CDR1 and CDR2: LNHDA, SQIVND (reference sequence). Variable domain in full (rest from reference TRBV19 and TRBJ1-5): DGGITQSPKYLFRKEGQNVTLSCEQNLNHDAMYWYRQDPGQGLRLIYYSQIVNDFQKGDIAEGYSVSREKKESFPLTVTSAQKNPTAFYLCASTQAKGGPQHFGDGTRLSIL.

This clone was seen a few times. Other nucleotide sequences in the sample specify the same CDR3. The V and J genes are TRBV11-2 and TRBJ1-5; D is ambiguous. Germline loops: CDR1 SGHAT, CDR2 FQNNGV. The CDR3 covers 13 residues. Trimming left V 3 bases short and J 4 bases short, with 7 bases between. CDR3 coding DNA: TGTGCCAGCAGCTTTTCGGGGAATCAGCCCCAGCATTTT. It codes for CASSFSGNQPQHF.

This chain links TRBV27 with TRBJ2-1; the match to TRBD1 covers 7 bases. CDR1 MNHEY and CDR2 SMNVEV come from the germline V gene (reference sequence). The CDR3 has 12 amino acids. Unmatched junction bases numbered 5, after V lost 8 bases and J lost 7 bases. The CDR3 spells CASGDRANEQFF. DNA of the CDR3: TGTGCCAGCGGAGACAGGGCAAATGAGCAGTTCTTC.

This clone was counted once. CDR3 coding DNA: TGCGCCAGCAGCTTGACTGGGGGGGCCAACGTCCTGACTTTC. Translation: CASSLTGGANVLTF. This chain joins TRBV5-1 and TRBJ2-6; no clear D. The germline V gene encodes CDR1 SGHRS and CDR2 YFSETQ. CDR3 length: 14 residues. Trimming removed 1 base from V and 4 bases from J, with 6 bases in between.

The V gene is TRBV6-1, the J gene TRBJ1-2, with D unclear. This CDR3 region has 13 residues. Between the trimmed V and J ends, which lost 11 bases and 8 bases, there was a span of 21 bases. In germline, CDR1 is MNHNS, CDR2 SASEGT. The CDR3 is CAALWNSERGYTF. CDR3 DNA sequence: TGTGCCGCCCTATGGAACTCCGAGCGGGGCTACACCTTC.

CDR3 protein: CASSLSGPSNQPQHF. For the CDR3, the DNA is TGTGCCAGCAGTTTATCCGGCCCCAGCAATCAGCCCCAGCATTTT. The chain joins TRBV27 to TRBJ1-5, with D unresolved. Deletions cut 0 bases from V and 1 base from J, with 7 bases between. The CDR3 has 15 residues. The V gene's germline CDR1 is MNHEY and CDR2 SMNVEV (reference sequence).

This chain links TRBV6-6 with TRBJ2-7; D possibly corresponds to TRBD1 (5 bases). V was clipped by 6 bases and J by 5 bases, with 17 bases between them. This CDR3 has 14 amino acids. Germline V gene lookup returns CDR1 MNHNY and CDR2 SVGAGI (reference sequence). CDR3 amino acids: CASRKGQGRDEQYF. DNA of the CDR3: TGTGCCAGCAGAAAGGGGCAGGGTCGCGACGAGCAGTACTTC.

The chain employs TRBV27 and TRBJ1-4, with D tentatively TRBD1 (6 bases). Trimming took off 0 bases at V and 3 bases at J, with 14 bases between the two ends. Germline V gene data show CDR1 as MNHEY and CDR2 as SMNVEV (reference sequence). This CDR3 comprises 17 residues. CDR3 sequence: CASSLSGGPRANEKLFF. As DNA, the CDR3 is TGTGCCAGCAGTTTATCGGGGGGGCCTAGGGCTAATGAAAAACTGTTTTTT.